These T cell receptor beta chains were read from a single sample in a study of prognosis after radiotherapy for stage I lung cancer. TCRdb called the multiplex PCR reads again in MiXCR, with one record for every CDR3 protein. Here the sample spans 30,000 or so distinct CDR3 sequences, 25% to 35% being singletons. The specimen comprised PBMCs, sampled before or after stereotactic body radiation therapy (not recorded which). The receptors originated from a donor at least 50 years old with non-small cell lung cancer. The CDR3 runs from the conserved cysteine through the conserved F or W. D genes are given only for firm matches. The size field is filled for only some rows; it gives once, few, many or a size class.

TRBV18	13	-	-	TRBJ2-2	TGTGCCAGCTCACCACCGAGCGCCGGGGAGCTGTTTTTT	CASSPPSAGELFF
TRBV5-1	14	-	-	TRBJ2-5	TGCGCCAGCAGCGGATCGGGCCGACAAGAGACCCAGTACTTC	CASSGSGRQETQYF
TRBV7-9	14	-	-	TRBJ2-7	TGTGCCGGCAGCTCGGGGGACATGGTTTACGAGCAGTACTTC	CAGSSGDMVYEQYF
TRBV6-5	15	-	medium-sized	TRBJ2-6	TGTGCCAGCAGTTACTGGGGTTCTGGGGCCAACGTCCTGACTTTC	CASSYWGSGANVLTF
TRBV10-2	14	TRBD1	many	TRBJ2-3	TGCGCCATCAGGGACAGGGGTCCCACAGATACGCAGTATTTT	CAIRDRGPTDTQYF
TRBV28	15	TRBD1	many	TRBJ2-7	TGTGCCAGCAGAATTAGGTACAGGGGCCCCTACGAGCAGTACTTC	CASRIRYRGPYEQYF
TRBV7-3	16	TRBD2	-	TRBJ2-7	TGTGCCAGCAGCTTAAGGGGGACTAGCGGGAGAGACGAGCAGTACTTC	CASSLRGTSGRDEQYF
TRBV27	14	-	-	TRBJ2-7	TGTGCCAGCAGTTTAAGGGGGGTTCCCAACGAGCAGTACTTC	CASSLRGVPNEQYF
TRBV19	14	-	many	TRBJ1-1	TGTGCCAGTCTTCGACAGAGCCAAAACACTGAAGCTTTCTTT	CASLRQSQNTEAFF
TRBV19	14	-	-	TRBJ1-5	TGTGCCAGCATGGGGCGCCCCTGCAATCAGCCCCAGCATTTT	CASMGRPCNQPQHF